This entry lists 30 T cell receptor beta chains sequenced from one sample in a study of cytomegalovirus exposure and HLA in healthy donors. Primers for the PCR totalled 60 Vbeta and 13 Jbeta. Sequenced by immunoSEQ multiplex PCR; TCRdb stores in-frame clones only, minus some. Altogether approximately 110,000 clones are present, about 82% being singletons, with the ten largest covering less than 2%. The source material was PBMCs. The receptor source for this set is a man in his forties or fifties in good health and CMV-seronegative.

The chain employs TRBV5-1 and TRBJ2-5; TRBD2 is a possible D gene (6 bases). TRBJ2-7 matches the DNA end more closely, so the J call is doubtful. Germline-derived CDR1 and CDR2 are SGHRS and YFSETQ. The CDR3 is made up of 13 amino acids. The CDR3 DNA is TGCGCCAGCAGCGGCGGGATTCCCTACGAGCAGTACTTC. Protein sequence: CASSGGIPYEQYF.

About this clone: At the DNA level, this CDR3 is encoded by other sequences in the same sample as well. The rearrangement uses TRBV10-3 and TRBJ2-3; 9 nucleotides match TRBD1. The germline V gene encodes CDR1 ENHRY and CDR2 SYGVKD. The CDR3 is 14 amino acids. Trimming removed 4 bases from V and 1 base from J; junction bases left unmatched: 0. CDR3 loop: CAISGDRGTDTQYF. The CDR3, as DNA: TGTGCCATCAGTGGGGACAGGGGCACAGATACGCAGTATTTT.

This clone was picked up one time. The chain has TRBV4-2 and TRBJ1-2; 7 positions match TRBD1. This CDR3 region has 17 residues. Trimming cost V 1 base and J 1 base; bases outside gene matches: 9. Per germline, CDR1 LGHNA and CDR2 YNFKEQ. The CDR3: CASSQAGEGQVNYGYTF. The CDR3 bases are TGTGCCAGCAGCCAAGCGGGGGAAGGACAGGTTAACTATGGCTACACCTTC.

The chain carries TRBV5-1 and TRBJ2-1, with 14 positions matching TRBD2. Trimming removed 4 bases from V and 6 bases from J; junction bases left unmatched: 9. The CDR3 runs 17 residues. Germline assignment: CDR1 SGHRS and CDR2 YFSETQ. In nucleotides, the CDR3 is TGCGCCAGCAGCAGGACTAGCGGGGGGCCCCCGTTCAATGAGCAGTTCTTC. Encoded protein: CASSRTSGGPPFNEQFF. Combining the CDR3 with reference TRBV5-1 and TRBJ2-1 gives the whole variable domain KAGVTQTPRYLIKTRGQQVTLSCSPISGHRSVSWYQQTPGQGLQFLFEYFSETQRNKGNFPGRFSGRQFSNSRSEMNVSTLELGDSALYLCASSRTSGGPPFNEQFFGPGTRLTVL.

The chain recombines TRBV6-6 with TRBJ1-3, with 8 bases lining up with TRBD1. The CDR3 contains 13 residues. The V segment lost 8 bases and the J segment 2 bases; nucleotides outside the gene matches: 2. The germline CDR1 and CDR2 sequences are MNHNY and SVGAGI (reference sequence). The CDR3 DNA reads as TGTGCCAGCGGACAGGGAACTGGAAACACCATATATTTT. Translating it yields CASGQGTGNTIYF.

The chain links TRBV5-4 to TRBJ1-4; 8 bases fit TRBD1. This CDR3 has 15 amino acids. J lost 6 bases, V lost 4 bases, and 8 bases had no gene match. Germline V lookup: CDR1 SGHNT, CDR2 YYREEE (reference sequence). The CDR3 nucleotides are TGTGCCAGCAGCACCTCAGGGGGCAGGGATGAAAAACTGTTTTTT. As protein: CASSTSGGRDEKLFF.

This chain joins TRBV4-2 and TRBJ2-1, with 9 bases that match TRBD2. The length of the CDR3 is 14 residues. V lost 1 base and J lost 9; bases outside the gene matches: 4. Germline loops: CDR1 LGHNA, CDR2 YNFKEQ. The DNA of the CDR3 is TGTGCCAGCAGCCAAGGCGGGGGGGCCCGTGAGCAGTTCTTC. Amino acids: CASSQGGGAREQFF.

This chain links TRBV4-2 with TRBJ1-1; a weak D match, TRBD1 (5 bases). The CDR3 extends over 14 amino acids. Germline-derived CDR1 and CDR2 are LGHNA and YNFKEQ. The V end lost 4 bases, the J end lost 5 bases, and 14 bases lay between the germline ends. CDR3 in DNA: TGTGCCAGCAGCCTCCGGGGGATTGTAACTGAAGCTTTCTTT. Translation gives CASSLRGIVTEAFF.

The V call is TRBV30, the J call TRBJ1-3; D is uncertain. This CDR3 region has 14 residues. Germline V CDR1 and CDR2: GTSNPN, SVGIG (reference sequence). V lost 3 bases and J lost 0, with 9 bases in between. CDR3 residues: CAWRNRGSGNTIYF. The CDR3 nucleotides are TGTGCCTGGAGGAACCGGGGCTCTGGAAACACCATATATTTT.

This clone was seen a few times. The chain carries TRBV10-3 and TRBJ2-5; 7 bases match TRBD2. V lost 4 bases, J lost 2 bases, and 16 bases stayed unmatched. The CDR3 extends over 18 amino acids. The germline V gene has CDR1 ENHRY and CDR2 SYGVKD. This CDR3 is CAISGEGTVLTKQETQYF. Here the CDR3 DNA reads TGTGCCATCAGTGGGGAGGGCACGGTGTTAACTAAACAAGAGACCCAGTACTTC.

The V and J genes are TRBV6-4 and TRBJ1-1, with D unclear. Germline V gives CDR1 MRHNA, CDR2 SNTAGT. Trimming stripped 3 bases from V and 1 base from J, with 6 bases between. The CDR3 extends over 13 amino acids. CDR3 protein: CASSEGRNTEAFF. CDR3 in DNA: TGTGCCAGCAGTGAGGGCAGGAACACTGAAGCTTTCTTT.

This clone was seen once. V is TRBV30 and J is TRBJ1-6, with D unresolved. Germline CDR1 is GTSNPN and CDR2 is SVGIG (reference sequence). Between the trimmed V and J ends, which lost 3 bases and 8 bases, there was a span of 11 bases. The CDR3 has 13 amino acids. For the CDR3, the DNA is TGTGCCTGGAGGAGACTCGAAGATTCACCCCTCCACTTT. Protein product: CAWRRLEDSPLHF.

This clone appeared a single time. The chain joins TRBV19 to TRBJ2-1, with TRBD1 identical over 7 bases. The germline V gene has CDR1 LNHDA and CDR2 SQIVND (reference sequence). The CDR3 spans 13 residues. The V gene end was trimmed by 4 bases and the J gene end by 12 bases; junction bases not matched to a gene: 9. The CDR3 DNA is TGTGCCAGTAGTAAAACCGGGACAGAAGTGCAGTTCTTC. It is translated as CASSKTGTEVQFF.

J is TRBJ2-5 and V is TRBV4-2, with D possibly TRBD1 on 6 matching bases. CDR3 length: 15 amino acids. Germline V gene sequence: CDR1 LGHNA, CDR2 YNFKEQ. V lost 0 bases, J lost 2 bases, and 10 bases lay in between. This CDR3 reads CASSQDGTPQETQYF. DNA for the CDR3: TGTGCCAGCAGCCAAGATGGGACACCTCAAGAGACCCAGTACTTC.

This clone was counted between two and nine times. This chain joins TRBV18 and TRBJ1-2; the D gene is possibly TRBD1 (5 bases). Germline CDR1 is KGHSH and CDR2 is LQKENI. CDR3 length equals 15 residues. Trimming pared 4 bases from V and 4 bases from J, leaving 16 bases between. CDR3 protein: CASSRGSDRSYGYTF. CDR3 DNA: TGTGCCAGCTCACGAGGCTCAGACAGATCCTATGGCTACACCTTC. Looking up the rest from reference TRBV18 and TRBJ1-2 gives the full variable domain: NAGVMQNPRHLVRRRGQEARLRCSPMKGHSHVYWYRQLPEEGLKFMVYLQKENIIDESGMPKERFSAEFPKEGPSILRIQQVVRGDSAAYFCASSRGSDRSYGYTFGSGTRLTVV.

V and J are TRBV2 and TRBJ2-1, with 10 bases matching TRBD2. The trim removed 10 bases at V and 6 bases at J, leaving 9 bases unmatched. CDR1 SNHLY and CDR2 FYNNEI come from the germline V gene. There are 14 residues in the CDR3. The CDR3 reads CANHLAGAVNEQFF. DNA for the CDR3: TGTGCCAACCACCTAGCGGGGGCGGTCAATGAGCAGTTCTTC.

The chain links TRBV5-4 to TRBJ1-1, with 12 nucleotides matching TRBD1. The V gene's germline CDR1 is SGHNT and CDR2 YYREEE (reference sequence). The CDR3 is 15 amino acids. V trimming: 1 base; J trimming: 5 bases; junction bases outside the gene matches: 3. The CDR3 nucleotides are TGTGCCAGCAGCTTGAAGGGACAGGGGGCGACTGAAGCTTTCTTT. This codes for CASSLKGQGATEAFF.

The V gene is TRBV7-2, the J gene TRBJ2-2; 9 bases line up with TRBD2. This CDR3 comprises 15 residues. Trimming cost V 1 base and J 4 bases; bases outside gene matches: 1. Germline V gene lookup returns CDR1 SGHTA and CDR2 FQGNSA. The CDR3 loop reads CASSLGGGATGELFF. CDR3 nucleotide sequence: TGTGCCAGCAGCTTAGGCGGGGGGGCCACCGGGGAGCTGTTTTTT.

V is TRBV16 and J is TRBJ1-1; the D is unclear. Germline loops: CDR1 KGHSY, CDR2 FQNENV. The V gene lost 1 base and the J gene lost 0 bases, with 9 bases spanning the gap. This CDR3 has 15 amino acids. CDR3 DNA sequence: TGTGCCAGCAGCCAATTTCCGGGAATGAACACTGAAGCTTTCTTT. Translating gives CASSQFPGMNTEAFF.

The rearrangement links TRBV7-3 to TRBJ1-2, with TRBD1 matching over 8 bases. CDR1 is SGHTA, CDR2 FQGTGA, per germline. This CDR3 is 15 amino acids long. V was clipped by 5 bases and J by 2 bases; unmatched bases: 7. The CDR3, as DNA: TGTGCCAGCAGCCTTGGGACAGGATCAAACTATGGCTACACCTTC. Translation: CASSLGTGSNYGYTF. Filled out from reference TRBV7-3 and TRBJ1-2, the complete variable domain reads GAGVSQTPSNKVTEKGKYVELRCDPISGHTALYWYRQSLGQGPEFLIYFQGTGAADDSGLPNDRFFAVRPEGSVSTLKIQRTERGDSAVYLCASSLGTGSNYGYTFGSGTRLTVV.

The chain is built from TRBV19 and TRBJ2-3; D call uncertain. This CDR3 contains 13 residues. Between the trimmed V and J ends, which lost 4 bases and 5 bases, there was a span of 10 bases. Germline V gene data show CDR1 as LNHDA and CDR2 as SQIVND (reference sequence). The CDR3 region has the DNA TGTGCCAGTAGTAACGCCGGCGGAGATACGCAGTATTTT. Translating it yields CASSNAGGDTQYF.

This clone appeared a few times. The gene calls are TRBV9 and TRBJ1-2; 10 nucleotides line up with TRBD1. Germline loops: CDR1 SGDLS, CDR2 YYNGEE. This CDR3 is built from 15 residues. Trimming took 1 base from V and 5 from J; bases not matched to a gene: 5. The CDR3 loop reads CASSVRDRGSYGYTF. The CDR3, as DNA: TGTGCCAGCAGCGTAAGGGACAGGGGCTCTTATGGCTACACCTTC.

The rearrangement links TRBV18 to TRBJ1-3; D ambiguous. Trimming pared 0 bases from V and 4 bases from J, leaving 7 bases between. Germline loops: CDR1 KGHSH, CDR2 LQKENI. The CDR3 consists of 14 residues. CDR3 sequence: CASSPPGRGNTIYF. The CDR3, as DNA: TGTGCCAGCTCACCACCGGGCAGAGGAAACACCATATATTTT.

The chain employs TRBV4-1 and TRBJ2-7; maybe TRBD1 (6 bases). CDR3 size: 15 residues. V was cut by 6 bases and J by 3 bases, with 18 bases left in between. Germline CDR1 and CDR2: MGHRA and YSYEKL. DNA of the CDR3: TGCGCCAGCAGTGAGTTTGGGACACAAGTCTACGAGCAGTACTTC. Protein sequence: CASSEFGTQVYEQYF.

This clone has more than one count but fewer than ten. This chain uses TRBV7-8 with TRBJ2-5, with a possible D match to TRBD2 (6 bases). This CDR3 contains 15 residues. V was shortened by 5 bases and J by 5 bases, with 18 bases between the two germline ends. Looked up from germline, CDR1 is SGHVS and CDR2 is FQNEAQ. CDR3 nucleotides: TGTGCCAGCAGCCAAGGTCCCGGGAGAGGGGAGACCCAGTACTTC. Amino acids: CASSQGPGRGETQYF.

The chain uses TRBV29-1 and TRBJ1-1; D is ambiguous. This CDR3 has 13 amino acids. The germline V gene has CDR1 SQVTM and CDR2 ANQGSEA. The V gene lost 2 bases and the J gene lost 4 bases, with 11 bases spanning the gap. CDR3 sequence (DNA): TGCAGCGTTGAATCCGGGGAGGGCACTGAAGCTTTCTTT. It is translated as CSVESGEGTEAFF. Looking up the rest from reference TRBV29-1 and TRBJ1-1 gives the full variable domain: SAVISQKPSRDICQRGTSLTIQCQVDSQVTMMFWYRQQPGQSLTLIATANQGSEATYESGFVIDKFPISRPNLTFSTLTVSNMSPEDSSIYLCSVESGEGTEAFFGQGTRLTVV.

The chain couples TRBV6-1 to TRBJ1-2; perhaps TRBD1 as D (6 bases). V lost 3 bases and J lost 1, with 9 bases in between. The CDR3 consists of 14 residues. In germline, CDR1 is MNHNS, CDR2 SASEGT. The CDR3 nucleotides read TGTGCCAGCAGTGAGGTCAGGGGTAACTATGGCTACACCTTC. Translation: CASSEVRGNYGYTF.

The chain has TRBV7-3 and TRBJ2-2; 13 positions match TRBD2. Germline values: CDR1 SGHTA, CDR2 FQGTGA. The V and J ends lost 5 bases and 4 bases, in that order; junction bases with no gene match: 4. CDR3 length: 16 amino acids. The CDR3 nucleotides are TGTGCCAGCAGCGCCACTAGCGGGGGGGGCACCGGGGAGCTGTTTTTT. Amino acids: CASSATSGGGTGELFF.

The chain uses TRBV5-6 and TRBJ2-5; 7 positions agree with TRBD2. This CDR3 has 14 amino acids. With V trimmed by 0 bases and J by 7 bases, 6 bases remained unmatched. The germline gives CDR1 SGHDT, CDR2 YYEEEE. The CDR3 coding sequence is TGTGCCAGCAGCTTGGGGGGGGGTGCGGGGACCCAGTACTTC. Translated, it gives CASSLGGGAGTQYF.

This rearrangement joins TRBV4-1 to TRBJ2-4; TRBD2 matches at 8 bases. From germline, CDR1 is MGHRA and CDR2 YSYEKL. The CDR3 spans 17 residues. Losses at the gene ends were 4 bases for V and 7 bases for J; bases not matched to a gene: 15. The CDR3 coding sequence is TGCGCCAGCAGCCCCCAGGGGTCGGGGGGGAGCTGGAACATTCAGTACTTC. Translating it yields CASSPQGSGGSWNIQYF.